This T cell receptor beta chain came from a study of CD8 T cells in Susac syndrome. Study-wide context: Among the Susac syndrome patients sequenced, 5 or 6 had active disease and fewer than 10 were in remission.

Trimming removed 3 bases at V and 0 bases at J, with 9 bases between. Germline V gene data show CDR1 as MNHNS and CDR2 as SASEGT. The CDR3 is 14 amino acids. Worth noting for this clonotype: Its antigen is currently unknown.

The study's findings and limits: The number of Susac-specific public clones found was about 15 in total CD8+ repertoires and several in CD8+ TEMRA repertoires.

It was with random hexamers that 0.5 to 1 ug RNA was reverse transcribed. The CDR3 of TCR beta was amplified by immunoSEQ multiplex PCR across 54 Vbeta and 13 Jbeta. TCRdb used MiXCR to reprocess the immunoSEQ multiplex PCR reads, holding one entry per CDR3 protein. The sample lists 80,000 to 90,000 distinct CDR3 sequences, 85% to 95% occurring once. The receptor was isolated from a human donor with Susac syndrome. The V gene is TRBV6-1, the J gene TRBJ2-7; D perhaps matches TRBD1 (5 bases). Sequencing was done on a sample of CD8+ T cells from PBMCs. The DNA for the CDR3 is TGTGCCAGCAGTGACCCGACAGCCTCCTACGAGCAGTACTTC. Translation gives CASSDPTASYEQYF.